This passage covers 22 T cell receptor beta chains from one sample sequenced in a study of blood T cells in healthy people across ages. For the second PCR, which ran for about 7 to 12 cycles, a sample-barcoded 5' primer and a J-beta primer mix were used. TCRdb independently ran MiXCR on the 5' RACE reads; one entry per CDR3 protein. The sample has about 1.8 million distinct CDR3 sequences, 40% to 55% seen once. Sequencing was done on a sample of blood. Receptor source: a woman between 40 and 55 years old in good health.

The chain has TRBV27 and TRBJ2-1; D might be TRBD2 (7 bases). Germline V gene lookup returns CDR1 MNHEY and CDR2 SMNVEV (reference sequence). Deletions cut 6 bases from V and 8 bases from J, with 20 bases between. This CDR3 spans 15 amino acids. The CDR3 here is CASSFLGGAMYEQFF. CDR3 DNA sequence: TGTGCCAGCAGCTTCCTTGGGGGGGCCATGTATGAGCAGTTCTTC.

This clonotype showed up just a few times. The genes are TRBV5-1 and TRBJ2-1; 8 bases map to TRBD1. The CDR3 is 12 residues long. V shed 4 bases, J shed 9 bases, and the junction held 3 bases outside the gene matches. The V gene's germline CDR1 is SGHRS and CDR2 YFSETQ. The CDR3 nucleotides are TGCGCCAGCAGCGTGACAGGGGCTGAGCAGTTCTTC. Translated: CASSVTGAEQFF.

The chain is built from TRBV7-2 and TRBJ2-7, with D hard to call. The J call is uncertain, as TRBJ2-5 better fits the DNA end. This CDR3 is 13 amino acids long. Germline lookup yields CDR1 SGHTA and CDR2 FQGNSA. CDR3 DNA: TGTGCCAGCAGCTTACAGTATAGTGAGACCCAGTACTTC. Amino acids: CASSLQYSETQYF.

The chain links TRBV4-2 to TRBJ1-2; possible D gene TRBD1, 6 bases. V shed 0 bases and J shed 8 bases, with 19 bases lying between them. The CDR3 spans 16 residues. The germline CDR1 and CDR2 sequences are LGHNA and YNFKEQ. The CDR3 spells CASSQDPGQPGRGYTF. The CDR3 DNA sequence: TGTGCCAGCAGCCAAGACCCCGGACAGCCGGGGAGGGGCTACACCTTC.

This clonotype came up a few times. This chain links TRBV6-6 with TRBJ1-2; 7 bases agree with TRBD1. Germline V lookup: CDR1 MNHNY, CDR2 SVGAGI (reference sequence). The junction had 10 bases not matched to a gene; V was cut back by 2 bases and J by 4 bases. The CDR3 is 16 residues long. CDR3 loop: CASSYHPRQGSYGYTF. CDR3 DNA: TGTGCCAGCAGTTACCATCCTCGACAGGGATCCTATGGCTACACCTTC.

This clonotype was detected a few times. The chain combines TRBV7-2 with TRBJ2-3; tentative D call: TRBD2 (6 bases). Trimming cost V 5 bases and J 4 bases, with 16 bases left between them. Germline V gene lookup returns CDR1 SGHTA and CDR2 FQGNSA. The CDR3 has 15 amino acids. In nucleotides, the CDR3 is TGTGCCAGCAGCACCACCGGGGGTAGGGCAGATACGCAGTATTTT. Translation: CASSTTGGRADTQYF.

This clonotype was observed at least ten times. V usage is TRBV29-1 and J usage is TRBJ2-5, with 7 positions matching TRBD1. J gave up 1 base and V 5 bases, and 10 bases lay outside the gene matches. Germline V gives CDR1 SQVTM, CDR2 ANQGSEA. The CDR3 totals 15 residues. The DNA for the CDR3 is TGCAGCGTTCTCGGACAGGCGATGATCCAAGAGACCCAGTACTTC. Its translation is CSVLGQAMIQETQYF.

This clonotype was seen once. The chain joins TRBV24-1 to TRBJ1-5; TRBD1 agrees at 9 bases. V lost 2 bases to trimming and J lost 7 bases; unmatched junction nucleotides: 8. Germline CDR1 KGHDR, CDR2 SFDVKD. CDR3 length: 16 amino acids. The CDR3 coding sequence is TGTGCCACCAGTGATTCGGGACAGGGTGGAGGGCAGCCCCAGCATTTT. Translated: CATSDSGQGGGQPQHF.

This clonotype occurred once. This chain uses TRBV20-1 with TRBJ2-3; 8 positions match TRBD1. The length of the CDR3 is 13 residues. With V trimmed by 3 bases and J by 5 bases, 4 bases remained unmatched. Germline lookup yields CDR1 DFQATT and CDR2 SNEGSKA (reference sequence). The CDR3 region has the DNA TGCAGTGCTAGCCCCACAGGGGGAGATACGCAGTATTTT. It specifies CSASPTGGDTQYF.

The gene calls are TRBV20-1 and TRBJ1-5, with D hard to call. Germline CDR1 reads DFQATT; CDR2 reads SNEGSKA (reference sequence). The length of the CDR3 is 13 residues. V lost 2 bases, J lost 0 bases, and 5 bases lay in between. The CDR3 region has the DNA TGCAGTGCTAGACCGTCTAGCAATCAGCCCCAGCATTTT. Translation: CSARPSSNQPQHF.

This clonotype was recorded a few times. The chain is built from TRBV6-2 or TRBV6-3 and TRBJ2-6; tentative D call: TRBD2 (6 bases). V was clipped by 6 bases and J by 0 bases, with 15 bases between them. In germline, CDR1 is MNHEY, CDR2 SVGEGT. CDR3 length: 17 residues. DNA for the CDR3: TGTGCCAGCAGCCGCAGGGACTCCAGCTCTGGGGCCAACGTCCTGACTTTC. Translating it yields CASSRRDSSSGANVLTF.

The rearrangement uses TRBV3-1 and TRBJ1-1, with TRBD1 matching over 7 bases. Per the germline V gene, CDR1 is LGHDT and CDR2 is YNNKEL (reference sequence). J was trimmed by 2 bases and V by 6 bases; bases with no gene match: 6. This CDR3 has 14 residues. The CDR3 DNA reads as TGTGCCAGCAGACCGGGACAGCGAAACACTGAAGCTTTCTTT. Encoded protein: CASRPGQRNTEAFF.

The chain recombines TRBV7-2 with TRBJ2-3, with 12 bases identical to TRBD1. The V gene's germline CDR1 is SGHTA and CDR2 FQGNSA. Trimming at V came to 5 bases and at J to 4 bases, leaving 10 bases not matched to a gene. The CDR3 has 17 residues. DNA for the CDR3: TGTGCCAGCAGCCCGACTTCCGGGACAGGGGGCTCAGATACGCAGTATTTT. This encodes CASSPTSGTGGSDTQYF.

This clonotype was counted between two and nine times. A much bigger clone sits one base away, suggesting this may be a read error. DNA for the CDR3: TGTGCCAGCAGTTACGGCGGCCACACTAGCTCCATCTACAATGAGCAGTACTTC. It encodes CASSYGGHTSSIYNEQYF. The chain uses TRBV6-5 and TRBJ2-7, with D perhaps TRBD2 (6 bases). Trimming shortened V by 2 bases and J by 7 bases, and 27 bases separated the two germline ends. The CDR3 totals 18 residues. Germline loops: CDR1 MNHEY, CDR2 SVGAGI.

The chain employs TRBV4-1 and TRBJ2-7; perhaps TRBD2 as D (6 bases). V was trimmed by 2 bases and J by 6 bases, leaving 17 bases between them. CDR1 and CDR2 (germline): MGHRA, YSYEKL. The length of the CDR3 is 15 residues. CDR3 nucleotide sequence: TGCGCCAGCAGCCAACCAGTCAGGGCAGCGGGCGAGCAGTACTTC. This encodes CASSQPVRAAGEQYF.

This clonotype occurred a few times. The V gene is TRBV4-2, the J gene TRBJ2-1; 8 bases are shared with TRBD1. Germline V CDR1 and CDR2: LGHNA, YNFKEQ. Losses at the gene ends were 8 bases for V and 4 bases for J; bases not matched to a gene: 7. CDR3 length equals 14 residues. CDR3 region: CASGGQGQYNEQFF. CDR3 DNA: TGTGCCAGCGGAGGACAGGGTCAATACAATGAGCAGTTCTTC.

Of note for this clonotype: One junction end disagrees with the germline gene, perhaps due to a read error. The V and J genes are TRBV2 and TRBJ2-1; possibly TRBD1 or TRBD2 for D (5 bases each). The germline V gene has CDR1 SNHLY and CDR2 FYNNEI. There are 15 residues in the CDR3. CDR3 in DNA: TGTGCCAACAGTGAAGATCAGGGTACGGGGAGTGAGCAGTTCTTC. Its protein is CANSEDQGTGSEQFF.

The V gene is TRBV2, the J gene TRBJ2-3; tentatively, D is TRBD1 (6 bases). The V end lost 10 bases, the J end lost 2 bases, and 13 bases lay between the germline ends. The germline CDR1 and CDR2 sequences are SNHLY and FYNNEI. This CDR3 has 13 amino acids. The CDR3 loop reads CATADSLTDTQYF. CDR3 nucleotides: TGTGCCACCGCGGACAGCCTCACAGATACGCAGTATTTT.

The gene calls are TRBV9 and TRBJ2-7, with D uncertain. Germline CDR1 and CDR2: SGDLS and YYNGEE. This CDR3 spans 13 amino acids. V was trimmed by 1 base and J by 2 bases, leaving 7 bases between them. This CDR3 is CASSVQDAYEQYF. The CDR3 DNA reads TGTGCCAGCAGCGTACAGGACGCCTACGAGCAGTACTTC.

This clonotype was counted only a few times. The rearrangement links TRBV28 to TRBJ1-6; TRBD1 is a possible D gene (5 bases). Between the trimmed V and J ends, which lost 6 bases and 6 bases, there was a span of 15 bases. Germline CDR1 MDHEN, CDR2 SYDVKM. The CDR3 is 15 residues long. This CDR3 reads CASSPTRGINSPLHF. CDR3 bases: TGTGCCAGCAGCCCAACTCGGGGGATTAATTCACCCCTCCACTTT.

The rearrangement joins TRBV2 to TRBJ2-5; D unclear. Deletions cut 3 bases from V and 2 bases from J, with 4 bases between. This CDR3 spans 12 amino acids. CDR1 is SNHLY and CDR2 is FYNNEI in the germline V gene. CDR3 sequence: CASSDEQETQYF. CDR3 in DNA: TGTGCCAGCAGTGATGAGCAAGAGACCCAGTACTTC.

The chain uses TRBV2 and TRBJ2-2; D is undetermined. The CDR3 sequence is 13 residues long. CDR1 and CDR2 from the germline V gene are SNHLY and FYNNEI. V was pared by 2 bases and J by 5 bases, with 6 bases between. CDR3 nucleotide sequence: TGTGCCAGCAGTGAAAGGGTGACCGGGGAGCTGTTTTTT. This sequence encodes CASSERVTGELFF.